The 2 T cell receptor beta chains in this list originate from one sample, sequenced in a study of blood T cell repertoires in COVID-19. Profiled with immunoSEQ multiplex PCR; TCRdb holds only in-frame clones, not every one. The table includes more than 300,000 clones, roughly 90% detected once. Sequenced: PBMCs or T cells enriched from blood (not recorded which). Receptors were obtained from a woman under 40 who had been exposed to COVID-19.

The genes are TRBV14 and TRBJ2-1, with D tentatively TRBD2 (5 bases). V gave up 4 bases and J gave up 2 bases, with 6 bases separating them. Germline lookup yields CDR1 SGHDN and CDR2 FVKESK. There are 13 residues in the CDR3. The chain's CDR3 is CASSLGTYNEQFF. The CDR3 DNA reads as TGTGCCAGCAGCCTCGGGACCTACAATGAGCAGTTCTTC.

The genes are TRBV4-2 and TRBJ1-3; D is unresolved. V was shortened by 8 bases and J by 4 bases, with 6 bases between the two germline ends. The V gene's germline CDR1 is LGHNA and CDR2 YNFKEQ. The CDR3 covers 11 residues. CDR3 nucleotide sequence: TGTGCCAGCTGGGCCGGAAACACCATATATTTT. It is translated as CASWAGNTIYF.